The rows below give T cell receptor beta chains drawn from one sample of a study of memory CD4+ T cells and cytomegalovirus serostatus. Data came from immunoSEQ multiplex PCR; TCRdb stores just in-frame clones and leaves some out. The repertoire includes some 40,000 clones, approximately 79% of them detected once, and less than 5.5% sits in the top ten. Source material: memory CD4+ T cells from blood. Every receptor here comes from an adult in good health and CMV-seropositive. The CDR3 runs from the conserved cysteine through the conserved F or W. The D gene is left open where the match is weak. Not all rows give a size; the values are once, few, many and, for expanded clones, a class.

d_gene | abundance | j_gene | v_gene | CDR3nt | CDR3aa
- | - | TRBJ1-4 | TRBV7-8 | TGTGCCAGCAGCTTAGTCAGGGGTGAAAAACTGTTTTTT | CASSLVRGEKLFF
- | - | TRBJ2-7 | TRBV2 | TGTGCCAGCAGTGTACTAGCCGACCACGAGCAGTACTTC | CASSVLADHEQYF
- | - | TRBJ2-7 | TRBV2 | TGTGCCGGGTCGGGCACCAACCCCTACGAGCAGTACTTC | CAGSGTNPYEQYF
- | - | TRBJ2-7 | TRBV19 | TGTGCCAGTAGTTTCGACTCTGGACGCAGGGGAGAGCAGTACTTC | CASSFDSGRRGEQYF
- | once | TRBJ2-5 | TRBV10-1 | TGCGCCAGCACCAAGCGGGAGACCCAGTACTTC | CASTKRETQYF
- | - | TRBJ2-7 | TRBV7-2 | TGTGCCAGCAGCTTCAGCACACTTAAAACCTACGAGCAGTACTTC | CASSFSTLKTYEQYF
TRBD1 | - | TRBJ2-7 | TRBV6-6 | TGTGCCAGCAGTTCCTGGACAGGGAATGGCGAGCAGTACTTC | CASSSWTGNGEQYF
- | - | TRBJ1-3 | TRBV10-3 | TGTGCCATCAGTTCTTCCGGCTCTGGAAACACCATATATTTT | CAISSSGSGNTIYF
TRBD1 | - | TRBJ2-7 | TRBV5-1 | TGCGCCAGCAGCGATGGACAGGGCTACGAGCAGTACTTC | CASSDGQGYEQYF
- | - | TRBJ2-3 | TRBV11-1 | TGTGCCAGCAGCTCCGCCGCCCTCCTAGCAGGATCGGGTACGCAGTATTTT | CASSSAALLAGSGTQYF
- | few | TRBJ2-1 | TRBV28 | TGTGCCAGCAGCCCCGCAGGCCACTACAATGAGCAGTTCTTC | CASSPAGHYNEQFF
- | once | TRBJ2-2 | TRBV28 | TGTGCCAGCAGTTTAACGGGACGGAACACCGGGGAGCTGTTTTTT | CASSLTGRNTGELFF
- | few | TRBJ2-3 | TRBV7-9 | TGTGCCAGCAGCTTAGGTGACGGCACGCAGTATTTT | CASSLGDGTQYF
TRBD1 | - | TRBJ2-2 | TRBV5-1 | TGCGCCAGCAGCCGTTTCGACAGGGGTTCCGGGGAGCTGTTTTTT | CASSRFDRGSGELFF
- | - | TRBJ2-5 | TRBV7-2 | TGTGCCAGCACCTCTGCAGGCCGAGAGACCCAGTACTTC | CASTSAGRETQYF
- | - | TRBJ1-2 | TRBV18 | TGTGCCAGCTCACCCGGACCGGGGACATCAGATTATGGCTACACCTTC | CASSPGPGTSDYGYTF